This T cell receptor (beta chain) comes out of a study of blood T cells in healthy people across ages. In its sample, this clonotype was seen many times. Germline CDR1 reads SGHTA; CDR2 reads FQGNSA. The CDR3 spans 16 residues. V lost 2 bases and J 0 bases, leaving 12 bases between the germline ends. A second PCR of 7 to 11 cycles used a sample-barcoded 5' primer and a J-beta primer mix. TCRdb fed the 5' RACE reads into MiXCR, producing one record per CDR3 protein. The repertoire has hundreds of thousands of distinct CDR3 sequences, about 28% of them found once; the top ten carry roughly 17%. What was sequenced was blood. This chain joins TRBV7-2 and TRBJ2-3; D might be TRBD2 (6 bases). This TCR derives from a woman older than 75 in good health. CDR3 nucleotides: TGTGCCAGCAGCTTACAGGGACTCCTTAGCACAGATACGCAGTATTTT. It translates to CASSLQGLLSTDTQYF.